Each of the 31 T cell receptor beta chains below was sequenced from the same sample in a study of blood T cells in healthy people across ages. Next came a second PCR, run for about 6 to 11 cycles, which used a sample-barcoded 5' primer along with a J-beta primer mix. TCRdb redid the calling of the 5' RACE reads with MiXCR, one entry per CDR3 protein. Of more than 500,000 distinct CDR3 sequences in the sample, roughly a quarter were seen once. These data were also reused for a study on T cells of mothers and their children.

Sequencing was performed on blood. The receptors come from a boy aged 2 to 9 in good health.

V is TRBV9 and J is TRBJ2-5; the D gene is possibly TRBD2 (5 bases). Between the trimmed V and J ends, which lost 3 bases and 4 bases, there was a span of 7 bases. Germline values: CDR1 SGDLS, CDR2 YYNGEE. The CDR3 consists of 12 residues. CDR3 bases: TGTGCCAGCAGCGATGGGAGAGAGACCCAGTACTTC. This translates into CASSDGRETQYF. Using reference TRBV9 and TRBJ2-5 for the parts outside the CDR3, the full variable domain is DSGVTQTPKHLITATGQRVTLRCSPRSGDLSVYWYQQSLDQGLQFLIQYYNGEERAKGNILERFSAQQFPDLHSELNLSSLELGDSALYFCASSDGRETQYFGPGTRLLVL.

This clonotype was detected only a few times. The chain links TRBV28 to TRBJ1-4, with 9 positions matching TRBD1. CDR3 length: 16 amino acids. V dropped 5 bases and J dropped 13; count of bases not matched to a gene: 17. Germline values: CDR1 MDHEN, CDR2 SYDVKM. The CDR3 sequence is CASSPLLRDRAHGLFF. CDR3 bases: TGTGCCAGCAGTCCTCTACTCCGGGACAGGGCCCACGGACTGTTTTTT.

The chain combines TRBV27 with TRBJ2-7; TRBD1 agrees at 7 bases. Per germline, CDR1 MNHEY and CDR2 SMNVEV (reference sequence). The junction had 5 bases not matched to a gene; V was cut back by 0 bases and J by 6 bases. This CDR3 is 14 amino acids long. The CDR3: CASSLSEDRTEQYF. In DNA form, the CDR3 reads TGTGCCAGCAGTTTATCGGAGGACAGGACCGAGCAGTACTTC.

The J gene is TRBJ1-1, the V gene TRBV7-9; D ambiguous. The CDR3 consists of 15 residues. The germline V gene has CDR1 SEHNR and CDR2 FQNEAQ (reference sequence). V lost 5 bases to trimming and J lost 6 bases, with 19 bases between them. CDR3 in DNA: TGTGCCAGCAGCGCCCCATACGGCGCTAGCCCTGAAGCTTTCTTT. Its translation: CASSAPYGASPEAFF.

V usage is TRBV20-1 and J usage is TRBJ2-3, with 12 bases lining up with TRBD2. With 1 base clipped from V and 3 bases from J, the junction kept 8 bases outside the gene matches. The CDR3 length is 17 residues. CDR1 DFQATT and CDR2 SNEGSKA come from the germline V gene (reference sequence). CDR3 in DNA: TGCAGTGCTAGAGGTCGGACTAGCGGGATAGAAACAGATACGCAGTATTTT. Protein: CSARGRTSGIETDTQYF.

The chain employs TRBV10-2 and TRBJ1-2; tentatively, D is TRBD1 (5 bases). Trimming cost V 10 bases and J 2 bases, with 11 bases left between them. The V gene's germline CDR1 is WSHSY and CDR2 SAAADI. CDR3 length: 12 amino acids. For the CDR3, the DNA is TGCGCCACCCTCAGGGAGAACTATGGCTACACCTTC. The encoded protein is CATLRENYGYTF.

CDR3: CASSHGQATNEKLFF. CDR3 DNA sequence: TGTGCCAGCAGCCACGGACAGGCAACTAATGAAAAACTGTTTTTT. This chain joins TRBV5-5 and TRBJ1-4, with TRBD1 matching 7 bases. The CDR3 contains 15 residues. Germline loops: CDR1 SGHKS, CDR2 YYEKEE (reference sequence). Trimming at V came to 4 bases and at J to 0 bases, leaving 3 bases not matched to a gene. The full variable domain, rest sourced from reference TRBV5-5 and TRBJ1-4, is DAGVTQSPTHLIKTRGQQVTLRCSPISGHKSVSWYQQVLGQGPQFIFQYYEKEERGRGNFPDRFSARQFPNYSSELNVNALLLGDSALYLCASSHGQATNEKLFFGSGTQLSVL.

The gene calls are TRBV30 and TRBJ2-1, with 8 bases matching TRBD2. The end of the DNA aligns better with TRBJ2-7, so the J call may be wrong. CDR1 GTSNPN and CDR2 SVGIG come from the germline V gene (reference sequence). This CDR3 comprises 16 residues. DNA for the CDR3: TGTGCCTGGAGTGTACGACCGGGGCCTAGCGGGTACGAGCAGTACTTC. Its protein is CAWSVRPGPSGYEQYF.

A few counts support this clonotype. V usage is TRBV2 and J usage is TRBJ2-3, with D possibly TRBD2 on 7 matching bases. CDR3 length equals 13 residues. The V and J ends lost 7 bases and 8 bases respectively, with 16 bases between them. The germline CDR1 and CDR2 sequences are SNHLY and FYNNEI. The CDR3 nucleotides read TGTGCCAGCAATAGGGGGGGCATGGGTACGCAGTATTTT. This translates into CASNRGGMGTQYF.

This clonotype showed up just a few times. This chain connects TRBV18 to TRBJ1-1; D gene ambiguous. The length of the CDR3 is 13 residues. With 7 bases removed from V and 0 bases from J, the gap between germline ends came to 9 bases. Germline CDR1 and CDR2: KGHSH and LQKENI. DNA for the CDR3: TGTGCCAGCTACCGGGCATTGAACACTGAAGCTTTCTTT. Amino acid sequence: CASYRALNTEAFF.

This clonotype occurred a few times. The chain carries TRBV7-9 and TRBJ2-5; no clear D. This CDR3 region has 13 residues. The V gene lost 2 bases and the J gene lost 0 bases, with 4 bases spanning the gap. Looked up from germline, CDR1 is SEHNR and CDR2 is FQNEAQ (reference sequence). CDR3 bases: TGTGCCAGCAGCTTACACAACCAAGAGACCCAGTACTTC. Protein: CASSLHNQETQYF.

This clonotype has a handful of counts. The chain carries TRBV24-1 and TRBJ2-1, with 8 bases that match TRBD2. V gave up 7 bases and J gave up 0 bases; unmatched junction bases: 13. The CDR3 consists of 18 residues. Per germline, CDR1 KGHDR and CDR2 SFDVKD. CDR3 loop: CATSLFGRGYTSYNEQFF. The CDR3 nucleotides are TGTGCCACCAGCCTCTTCGGGAGGGGATATACCTCCTACAATGAGCAGTTCTTC.

This clonotype was counted a single time. The genes are TRBV5-1 and TRBJ2-3, with D uncertain. CDR1 SGHRS and CDR2 YFSETQ come from the germline V gene. The CDR3 totals 18 residues. Trimming stripped 5 bases from V and 5 bases from J, with 27 bases between. In DNA, the CDR3 is TGCGCCAGCAGTTGGGTGGCCAACAGAGATGGTTGGGGAGATACGCAGTATTTT. Amino acid sequence: CASSWVANRDGWGDTQYF.

Details on this clonotype: Germline and junction disagree at one end, which may indicate a read error. The rearrangement uses TRBV30 and TRBJ2-2; maybe TRBD2 (6 bases). This CDR3 is built from 15 residues. Germline V gives CDR1 GTSNPN, CDR2 SVGIG (reference sequence). This CDR3 is CVWSDGTVNTGELFF. CDR3 DNA: TGTGTCTGGAGTGACGGGACTGTGAACACCGGGGAGCTGTTTTTT.

The chain employs TRBV10-3 and TRBJ2-5; D is unclear. The closer fit of TRBJ2-7 to the DNA end suggests the J call may be wrong. This CDR3 comprises 14 residues. Germline loops: CDR1 ENHRY, CDR2 SYGVKD. The CDR3 DNA sequence: TGTGCCATCAGCACGGCCACCAGATACTACGAGCAGTACTTC. This codes for CAISTATRYYEQYF.

Only a few counts were recorded for this clonotype. This sequence joins TRBV12-3 or TRBV12-4 and TRBJ2-7; 7 positions match TRBD2. The CDR3 runs to 15 residues. The V gene end was trimmed by 4 bases and the J gene end by 5 bases; junction bases not matched to a gene: 11. The DNA for the CDR3 is TGTGCCAGCAGTTACTGGGCGGGAGAGGTCCACGAGCAGTACTTC. Residues: CASSYWAGEVHEQYF.

This clonotype was seen a handful of times. The chain is built from TRBV27 and TRBJ2-7; 9 bases align to TRBD1. The length of the CDR3 is 15 residues. V shed 5 bases, J shed 2 bases, and the junction held 7 bases outside the gene matches. Germline V gene lookup returns CDR1 MNHEY and CDR2 SMNVEV (reference sequence). Here the CDR3 DNA reads TGTGCCAGCAGTCCCTCCCGGGACAGGGCCTACGAGCAGTACTTC. It is translated as CASSPSRDRAYEQYF.

CDR3 residues: CASSQSWRDRVRYGYTF. The CDR3 region has the DNA TGCGCCAGCAGTCAATCGTGGCGGGACAGAGTAAGATATGGCTACACCTTC. The rearrangement joins TRBV23-1 to TRBJ1-2; 7 nucleotides match TRBD1. TRBV23-1 is identified as an open reading frame with a role that is uncertain. With 0 bases clipped from V and 5 bases from J, the junction kept 12 bases outside the gene matches. The CDR3 extends over 17 amino acids.

Remarks on this clonotype: At one end, the junction sequence differs from germline, possibly due to a read error. The J gene is TRBJ2-5, the V gene TRBV5-5; D possibly matches TRBD1 or TRBD2 (6 bases each). The J call is uncertain, as TRBJ2-7 better fits the DNA end. Germline CDR1 SGHKS, CDR2 YYEKEE (reference sequence). There are 13 residues in the CDR3. The CDR3 here is CVSSLAGGFEQYF. Here the CDR3 DNA reads TGTGTCAGCAGCTTGGCCGGGGGCTTCGAGCAGTACTTC.

This clonotype was seen many times. The V and J genes are TRBV5-5 and TRBJ2-7; D unresolved. The CDR3 contains 13 residues. Trimming took 0 bases from V and 0 from J, leaving 4 bases between them. Germline V CDR1 and CDR2: SGHKS, YYEKEE (reference sequence). The CDR3 DNA reads TGTGCCAGCAGCTTGGGCGTCTCCTACGAGCAGTACTTC. Amino acids: CASSLGVSYEQYF.

The genes are TRBV4-3 and TRBJ2-3, with D unresolved. The CDR3 runs 13 residues. The V and J ends lost 3 bases and 2 bases respectively, with 6 bases between them. Germline V gives CDR1 LGHNA, CDR2 YSLEER. The CDR3 sequence: CASSHTDTDTQYF. Here the CDR3 DNA reads TGCGCCAGCAGCCATACAGACACAGATACGCAGTATTTT.

The V gene is TRBV24-1, the J gene TRBJ2-1; TRBD1 is a possible D gene (6 bases). CDR3 length: 13 residues. The germline V gene encodes CDR1 KGHDR and CDR2 SFDVKD. Trimming pared 7 bases from V and 6 bases from J, leaving 12 bases between. Here the CDR3 reads CATSPGTLNEQFF. The DNA of the CDR3 is TGTGCCACCAGCCCCGGGACACTCAATGAGCAGTTCTTC.

The chain is built from TRBV5-6 and TRBJ2-1; D is unresolved. Germline-derived CDR1 and CDR2 are SGHDT and YYEEEE. The CDR3 loop spans 14 amino acids. V was clipped by 2 bases and J by 5 bases, with 11 bases between them. CDR3 protein: CASSLCLFHNEQFF. The CDR3 coding sequence is TGTGCCAGCAGCTTATGTCTCTTCCACAATGAGCAGTTCTTC. Drawing the rest from reference TRBV5-6 and TRBJ2-1, the complete variable domain is DAGVTQSPTHLIKTRGQQVTLRCSPKSGHDTVSWYQQALGQGPQFIFQYYEEEERQRGNFPDRFSGHQFPNYSSELNVNALLLGDSALYLCASSLCLFHNEQFFGPGTRLTVL.

This rearrangement joins TRBV7-2 to TRBJ2-3; 13 nucleotides match TRBD2. This CDR3 is built from 16 residues. Per the germline V gene, CDR1 is SGHTA and CDR2 is FQGNSA. V lost 4 bases, J lost 4 bases, and 5 bases stayed unmatched. CDR3 sequence: CASSSAGLAGADTQYF. The DNA for the CDR3 is TGTGCCAGCAGCTCCGCAGGACTAGCGGGGGCAGATACGCAGTATTTT. The full variable domain, in which reference TRBV7-2 and TRBJ2-3 provide the parts outside the CDR3, is GAGVSQSPSNKVTEKGKDVELRCDPISGHTALYWYRQSLGQGLEFLIYFQGNSAPDKSGLPSDRFSAERTGGSVSTLTIQRTQQEDSAVYLCASSSAGLAGADTQYFGPGTRLTVL.

The chain is built from TRBV5-1 and TRBJ2-1; 8 bases fit TRBD2. The germline V gene encodes CDR1 SGHRS and CDR2 YFSETQ. This CDR3 region has 14 residues. The trim removed 3 bases at V and 8 bases at J, leaving 7 bases unmatched. CDR3 sequence (DNA): TGCGCCAGCAGCTGGAAGCGGGAGAGGGATGAGCAGTTCTTC. It translates to CASSWKRERDEQFF.

Only a few counts were recorded for this clonotype. The chain uses TRBV5-1 and TRBJ2-2; D is possibly TRBD1 (5 bases). Trimming shortened V by 0 bases and J by 3 bases, and 15 bases separated the two germline ends. CDR1 SGHRS and CDR2 YFSETQ come from the germline V gene. CDR3 length equals 17 residues. CDR3 sequence (DNA): TGCGCCAGCAGCTTGGGCGGTAACAGGATCTACACCGGGGAGCTGTTTTTT. Encoded protein: CASSLGGNRIYTGELFF. The variable domain in full, with the rest retrieved from reference TRBV5-1 and TRBJ2-2, is KAGVTQTPRYLIKTRGQQVTLSCSPISGHRSVSWYQQTPGQGLQFLFEYFSETQRNKGNFPGRFSGRQFSNSRSEMNVSTLELGDSALYLCASSLGGNRIYTGELFFGEGSRLTVL.

This clonotype was detected only a few times. This chain connects TRBV2 to TRBJ2-7; D uncertain. The J call is doubtful: the DNA matches TRBJ2-5 better. The V gene's germline CDR1 is SNHLY and CDR2 FYNNEI. The CDR3 spans 19 residues. CDR3 sequence: CASSELLREGLGWRETQYF. In nucleotides, the CDR3 is TGTGCCAGCAGTGAACTCCTCCGTGAAGGTCTAGGGTGGCGAGAGACCCAGTACTTC.

This clonotype came up a few times. V gene TRBV28 combines with J gene TRBJ2-5; D could derive from TRBD1 or TRBD2 (5 bases each). TRBJ2-1 matches the DNA end more closely, so the J call is doubtful. This CDR3 contains 14 residues. Germline V lookup: CDR1 MDHEN, CDR2 SYDVKM. The CDR3 is CANARDQYQETQFF. Here the CDR3 DNA reads TGTGCCAACGCCAGGGACCAGTACCAAGAGACCCAGTTCTTC.

The J gene is TRBJ2-4, the V gene TRBV29-1, with TRBD1 identical over 7 bases. Germline V gives CDR1 SQVTM, CDR2 ANQGSEA. The CDR3 is 13 residues long. J lost 2 bases, V lost 6 bases, and 4 bases had no gene match. Here the CDR3 DNA reads TGCAGCGTCCTACAGGGGACCAAAAACATTCAGTACTTC. This translates into CSVLQGTKNIQYF.

The CDR3 loop reads CSVGVASGSPHEQYF. DNA for the CDR3: TGCAGCGTTGGAGTGGCTAGCGGGAGCCCCCACGAGCAGTACTTC. This rearrangement joins TRBV29-1 to TRBJ2-1; 10 bases are a match to TRBD2. The J call may be mistaken, given a closer DNA end match to TRBJ2-7. CDR3 length: 15 residues. The germline gives CDR1 SQVTM, CDR2 ANQGSEA.

This sequence joins TRBV9 and TRBJ1-5; D might be TRBD1 (6 bases). V was pared by 4 bases and J by 3 bases, with 11 bases between. CDR1 and CDR2 (germline): SGDLS, YYNGEE. CDR3 length equals 14 residues. This chain's CDR3 is CASSKGGDNQPQHF. Written as DNA, the CDR3 is TGTGCCAGCAGCAAGGGGGGGGACAATCAGCCCCAGCATTTT.